The source of this T cell receptor (beta chain) is a study of cytomegalovirus exposure and HLA in healthy donors. About the research overall: As an earlier analysis found, 180 million or so T cells yielded over 95 million unique TCR beta sequences.

While unrecorded immune exposures were likely, the donors were nominally healthy when sampled. To note about this clone: Its antigen is not known.

The PCR contained 60 Vbeta and 13 Jbeta primers. The repertoire was sequenced with immunoSEQ multiplex PCR; TCRdb's copy has only in-frame clones and lacks some. The sample consists of about 200,000 clones, 80% to 85% of them appearing once. Study-wide results and caveats: Analyzed later, most CMV-associated TCR beta chains appeared HLA-restricted. Earlier analysis looked at TCR beta V segments, and most were productive about 87% or about 30% of the time.

After removal of 3 bases from V and 9 bases from J, the junction contained 7 bases not matched to a gene. This CDR3 region has 15 residues. The germline CDR1 and CDR2 sequences are KGHSH and LQKENI. Sequencing used PBMCs. This chain uses TRBV18 with TRBJ2-1; 11 bases agree with TRBD2. The origin of this receptor is a woman aged 18-29 years in good health and CMV-seronegative. The CDR3 sequence is CASSPTSGIGSEQFF. The CDR3 DNA reads TGTGCCAGCTCACCGACTAGCGGGATCGGGAGTGAGCAGTTCTTC. Full variable domain (outside the CDR3, taken from reference TRBV18 and TRBJ2-1): NAGVMQNPRHLVRRRGQEARLRCSPMKGHSHVYWYRQLPEEGLKFMVYLQKENIIDESGMPKERFSAEFPKEGPSILRIQQVVRGDSAAYFCASSPTSGIGSEQFFGPGTRLTVL.